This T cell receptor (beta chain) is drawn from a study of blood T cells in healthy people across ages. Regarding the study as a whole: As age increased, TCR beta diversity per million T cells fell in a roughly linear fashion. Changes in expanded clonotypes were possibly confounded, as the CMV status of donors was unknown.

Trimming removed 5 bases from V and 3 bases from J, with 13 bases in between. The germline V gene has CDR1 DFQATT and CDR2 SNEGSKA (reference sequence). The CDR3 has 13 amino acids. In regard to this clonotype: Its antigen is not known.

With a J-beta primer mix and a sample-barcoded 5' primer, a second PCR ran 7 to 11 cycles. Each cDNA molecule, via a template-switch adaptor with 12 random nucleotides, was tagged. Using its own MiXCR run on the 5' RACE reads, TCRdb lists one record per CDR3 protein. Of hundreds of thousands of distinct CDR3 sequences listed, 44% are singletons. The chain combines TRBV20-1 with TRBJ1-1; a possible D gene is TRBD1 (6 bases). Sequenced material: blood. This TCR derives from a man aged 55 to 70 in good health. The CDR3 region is CSAQGSAYTEAFF. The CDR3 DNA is TGCAGTGCTCAGGGGAGCGCGTACACTGAAGCTTTCTTT.